This T cell receptor beta chain was documented in a study of cytomegalovirus exposure and HLA in healthy donors. Findings of the study overall: Some public TCRs appeared in many individuals, while most sequences were rare. The study labeled approximately 150 TCR beta chains cytomegalovirus-associated.

The CDR3 is made up of 14 amino acids. V was shortened by 0 bases and J by 6 bases, with 9 bases between the two germline ends. CDR1 and CDR2 (germline): LNHDA, SQIVND (reference sequence). Some clones are missing from TCRdb's copy, which holds only in-frame ones; the method was immunoSEQ multiplex PCR. The data show 200,000 to 250,000 clones, with approximately 87% seen just once and around 5.6% held by the top ten. As for this clone: The antigen remains unidentified.

This receptor was taken from a woman aged 18-30 years in good health and CMV-seronegative. V is TRBV19 and J is TRBJ1-5, with a weak D call TRBD1 (6 bases). Sequences were obtained from PBMCs. The CDR3 sequence: CASSIDRGGQPQHF. Here the CDR3 DNA reads TGTGCCAGTAGTATAGACAGGGGCGGTCAGCCCCAGCATTTT.